The 21 T cell receptor beta chains reported below all come from one sample, sequenced in a study of blood T cells in healthy people across ages. The second PCR ran about 6 to 11 cycles with a sample-barcoded 5' primer and J-beta primers. TCRdb reprocessed the 5' RACE reads with MiXCR, giving one entry per CDR3 protein. The sample records fewer than 950,000 distinct CDR3 sequences, around 34% being singletons. The sample taken for sequencing was blood. All receptors come from a man younger than 30 in good health.

This clonotype was seen many times. The J gene is TRBJ2-3, the V gene TRBV4-3; 8 bases fit TRBD2. The CDR3 is 15 amino acids. The V and J ends lost 1 base and 6 bases, in that order; junction bases with no gene match: 6. The germline gives CDR1 LGHNA, CDR2 YSLEER. The CDR3 protein is CASSQGGLAEDTQYF. The CDR3 coding sequence is TGCGCCAGCAGCCAAGGTGGACTAGCTGAGGATACGCAGTATTTT.

CDR3 amino acids: CASSFPDSYNEQFF. As DNA, the CDR3 is TGTGCCAGCAGTTTTCCGGACAGTTACAATGAGCAGTTCTTC. The rearrangement links TRBV12-3 or TRBV12-4 to TRBJ2-1; D possibly corresponds to TRBD1 (6 bases). Trimming removed 3 bases from V and 4 bases from J, with 10 bases in between. The CDR3 has 14 amino acids.

This clonotype occurred a few times. The chain employs TRBV12-3 or TRBV12-4 and TRBJ2-4; perhaps TRBD2 as D (6 bases). The CDR3 is 16 amino acids. The V gene lost 7 bases and the J gene lost 0 bases, with 16 bases spanning the gap. CDR3 sequence (DNA): TGTGCCAGCACCAGCCTGCGGGACGGAGCCAAAAACATTCAGTACTTC. The encoded protein is CASTSLRDGAKNIQYF.

This clonotype was counted only a few times. The gene calls are TRBV5-1 and TRBJ2-6; perhaps TRBD1 as D (6 bases). The CDR3 is 16 amino acids. Germline CDR1 is SGHRS and CDR2 is YFSETQ. The V end lost 0 bases, the J end lost 3 bases, and 10 bases lay between the germline ends. As DNA, the CDR3 is TGCGCCAGCAGCTTGGACCCAGGGGATGGGGCCAACGTCCTGACTTTC. It codes for CASSLDPGDGANVLTF. Variable domain in full (rest from reference TRBV5-1 and TRBJ2-6): KAGVTQTPRYLIKTRGQQVTLSCSPISGHRSVSWYQQTPGQGLQFLFEYFSETQRNKGNFPGRFSGRQFSNSRSEMNVSTLELGDSALYLCASSLDPGDGANVLTFGAGSRLTVL.

In this sample, this clonotype turned up a few times. The chain is built from TRBV6-6 and TRBJ2-7; D uncertain. CDR1 is MNHNY, CDR2 SVGAGI, per germline (reference sequence). The ends were cut back, 8 bases at V and 1 base at J, with 21 bases in the middle. The length of the CDR3 is 16 residues. The DNA of the CDR3 is TGTGCCAGCGCCGGATCCTCCCGCACTTCTTCCTACGAGCAGTACTTC. Translating it yields CASAGSSRTSSYEQYF.

This clonotype has more than one count but fewer than ten. This sequence joins TRBV10-3 and TRBJ1-2; D unresolved. Germline-derived CDR1 and CDR2 are ENHRY and SYGVKD. The CDR3 loop spans 14 amino acids. The V end was cut by 4 bases, the J end by 4 bases, with 13 bases between. CDR3 in amino acids: CAISGTEGTYGYTF. As DNA, the CDR3 is TGTGCCATCAGTGGTACAGAAGGAACCTATGGCTACACCTTC.

The chain carries TRBV15 and TRBJ2-4; D unclear. The DNA end favors TRBJ2-7, so the J call may be wrong. The CDR3 consists of 15 residues. The germline V gene encodes CDR1 LNHNV and CDR2 YYDKDF (reference sequence). CDR3: CATSRDTAKNYEQYF. CDR3 bases: TGTGCCACCAGCAGAGATACGGCCAAAAACTACGAGCAGTACTTC.

The sample holds many counts of this clonotype. One end of the junction varies from germline; a read error may be responsible. The V gene is TRBV5-1, the J gene TRBJ2-6; D call uncertain. The CDR3 consists of 14 residues. Germline V gene lookup returns CDR1 SGHRS and CDR2 YFSETQ. In nucleotides, the CDR3 is TGTGCCAGCAGTTCGACCTCTGGGGCCAACGTCCTGACTTTC. It encodes CASSSTSGANVLTF.

This clonotype was seen a few times. The rearrangement links TRBV6-6 to TRBJ2-5; D possibly corresponds to TRBD1 (6 bases). The V end was cut by 6 bases, the J end by 11 bases, with 28 bases between. Germline CDR1 MNHNY, CDR2 SVGAGI (reference sequence). This CDR3 spans 16 amino acids. The CDR3 loop reads CASSKSQGSLYNEQYF. The CDR3 DNA sequence: TGTGCCAGCAGCAAATCACAGGGCTCCCTATACAATGAGCAGTACTTC.

In this sample, this clonotype turned up many times. The V call is TRBV20-1, the J call TRBJ2-3; D is perhaps TRBD2 (6 bases). The germline CDR1 and CDR2 sequences are DFQATT and SNEGSKA (reference sequence). With 3 bases removed from V and 2 bases from J, the gap between germline ends came to 15 bases. This CDR3 spans 15 amino acids. In nucleotides, the CDR3 is TGCAGTGCTAGGCCCCCGGCGGGGAACACAGATACGCAGTATTTT. Translating it yields CSARPPAGNTDTQYF.

This clonotype was picked up a small number of times. J is TRBJ2-1 and V is TRBV4-3, with no clear D. The germline V gene encodes CDR1 LGHNA and CDR2 YSLEER. CDR3 size: 15 residues. V was cut by 0 bases and J by 5 bases, with 11 bases left in between. The CDR3 loop reads CASSQEGRMDNEQFF. Written as DNA, the CDR3 is TGCGCCAGCAGCCAAGAGGGCAGGATGGACAATGAGCAGTTCTTC.

This clonotype came up a few times. CDR3 DNA sequence: TGTGCCAGCAGTCCTCAGGGCGGGGGGGCGATTATTGAGCAGTTCTTC. Encoded protein: CASSPQGGGAIIEQFF. The genes are TRBV9 and TRBJ2-1; TRBD2 agrees at 9 bases. V dropped 5 bases and J dropped 9; count of bases not matched to a gene: 15. This CDR3 is 16 amino acids long. Germline CDR1 is SGDLS and CDR2 is YYNGEE.

The gene calls are TRBV5-1 and TRBJ2-1; perhaps TRBD1 as D (6 bases). Germline V gene sequence: CDR1 SGHRS, CDR2 YFSETQ. V gave up 6 bases and J gave up 8 bases, with 15 bases separating them. The CDR3 sequence is 13 residues long. The CDR3 DNA is TGCGCCAGCAACCCAACAGGGACGTATGAGCAGTTCTTC. Its protein product is CASNPTGTYEQFF.

This clonotype was observed at least ten times. The chain has TRBV12-3 or TRBV12-4 and TRBJ2-3; 9 bases line up with TRBD2. This CDR3 is built from 15 residues. The V and J ends lost 7 bases and 7 bases, in that order; junction bases with no gene match: 12. In nucleotides, the CDR3 is TGTGCCAGCACCTCCGGGGCGGGGGGGCTGAATACGCAGTATTTT. This encodes CASTSGAGGLNTQYF.

The V and J genes are TRBV27 and TRBJ2-2; 10 nucleotides line up with TRBD2. The V and J ends lost 7 bases and 2 bases, in that order; junction bases with no gene match: 1. Germline V gene sequence: CDR1 MNHEY, CDR2 SMNVEV (reference sequence). The CDR3 sequence is 14 residues long. Here the CDR3 DNA reads TGTGCCAGCAAACTAGCGGGAAACACCGGGGAGCTGTTTTTT. It specifies CASKLAGNTGELFF.

Remarks on this clonotype: This may arise from a read error, as a much more abundant clone is one base away. The J gene is TRBJ1-2, the V gene TRBV6-2 or TRBV6-3; D gene unclear. The V and J ends lost 7 bases and 2 bases respectively, with 14 bases between them. CDR1 and CDR2 from the germline V gene are MNHEY and SVGEGT. The CDR3 is 14 amino acids. The CDR3 is CASIRRGVNYGYTF. The CDR3 DNA is TGTGCCAGCATACGACGCGGGGTGAACTATGGCTACACCTTC.

This clonotype appeared a few times. The DNA of the CDR3 is TGTGCCAGCAGTAAGGGGGACACCTCCTACGAGCAGTACTTC. Translating gives CASSKGDTSYEQYF. This chain joins TRBV28 and TRBJ2-7, with a possible D match to TRBD1 (6 bases). Deletions cut 5 bases from V and 0 bases from J, with 11 bases between. Germline V lookup: CDR1 MDHEN, CDR2 SYDVKM. CDR3 length equals 14 residues.

J is TRBJ2-7 and V is TRBV20-1, with a possible D match to TRBD1 (5 bases). The CDR3 spans 16 residues. Trimming took 2 bases from V and 7 from J, leaving 24 bases between them. Germline V lookup: CDR1 DFQATT, CDR2 SNEGSKA (reference sequence). This CDR3 is CSARRLVGASCNEQYF. CDR3 bases: TGCAGTGCTAGACGACTGGTTGGGGCCTCCTGCAATGAGCAGTACTTC.

This sequence joins TRBV5-1 and TRBJ2-4; TRBD1 might be the D (6 bases). Gene TRBJ2-7 matches the end of the DNA better, so the J call may be wrong. This CDR3 has 14 residues. CDR1 SGHRS and CDR2 YFSETQ come from the germline V gene. The DNA of the CDR3 is TGCGCCAGCAGCTTACAACCAGGGGCCTACGAGCAGTACTTC. Translated: CASSLQPGAYEQYF.

In this sample, this clonotype turned up many times. This rearrangement joins TRBV13 to TRBJ2-5, with D uncertain. Germline lookup yields CDR1 PRHDT and CDR2 FYEKMQ (reference sequence). The CDR3 runs 16 residues. V was shortened by 0 bases and J by 0 bases, with 11 bases between the two germline ends. For the CDR3, the DNA is TGTGCCAGCAGCTTAGGTGCGACCCGATACCAAGAGACCCAGTACTTC. Its translation is CASSLGATRYQETQYF.

The J gene is TRBJ2-7, the V gene TRBV30, with a tentative D call TRBD2 (6 bases). The CDR3 is 13 residues long. CDR1 GTSNPN and CDR2 SVGIG come from the germline V gene (reference sequence). Trimming pared 3 bases from V and 8 bases from J, leaving 17 bases between. This CDR3 reads CAWRPGEVFQQYF. Here the CDR3 DNA reads TGTGCCTGGAGACCGGGGGAAGTCTTTCAGCAGTACTTC.